The rows below give T cell receptor beta chains drawn from one sample of a study of CXCR3-negative and CXCR3-positive naive CD8 T cells. With the 5' RACE reads reprocessed, TCRdb shows one record per CDR3 protein and no DNA. This sample's table reports around 150,000 distinct CDR3 sequences. Sequencing was done on a sample of naive CXCR3+ CD8+ T cells from blood. These receptor sequences come from a human donor in good health. Some clones in this sample may be carry-over from other donors' samples. Each CDR3 is given with its conserved first and last residue. Each record gives: J gene, V gene, CDR3 protein.

TRBJ1-5 TRBV28 CASTRGNQPQHF
TRBJ2-1 TRBV24-1 CATSGESDDEQFF
TRBJ2-2 TRBV3-1 CASSHSRANTGELFF
TRBJ2-2 TRBV5-5 CASSFLQKNTGELFF
TRBJ1-4 TRBV4-1 CASSQEHWAGNEKLFF
TRBJ1-1 TRBV20-1 CSARDRQTNTEAFF
TRBJ2-5 TRBV3-1 CASSHPMEGPQETQYF
TRBJ2-1 TRBV29-1 CSVGGTSVDEQSF
TRBJ1-1 TRBV27 CASSLQGSNTEAFF
TRBJ2-2 TRBV29-1 CSAHGADTAELFF
TRBJ2-1 TRBV28 CASSWGWTDRDHYNEQFF
TRBJ2-7 TRBV29-1 CSVGQGRYEQYF
TRBJ1-2 TRBV7-9 CASSLLRETNYGYTF
TRBJ2-1 TRBV7-2 CASSFLLADYNEQFF
TRBJ1-5 TRBV9 CASSLDGYQPQHF
TRBJ1-1 TRBV10-2 CASSDYGPNTEAFF
TRBJ1-2 TRBV29-1 CSVPLGSNYGYTF
TRBJ1-1 TRBV7-9 CASSPTGANEAFF
TRBJ2-1 TRBV27 CASSSLSYNEQFF
TRBJ2-1 TRBV15 CATSRQAAGAYNEQFF
TRBJ2-5 TRBV28 CASITDRLETQYF
TRBJ2-7 TRBV14 CASSPRLAATYEQYF
TRBJ2-2 TRBV28 CASSLDRGQGNTGELFF
TRBJ2-3 TRBV29-1 CSVAGTNTDTQYF
TRBJ2-3 TRBV27 CASSPSRDRGRDTQYF
TRBJ2-1 TRBV27 CASSRQGPGYNEQFF